This TCR beta chain was profiled in a study of cytomegalovirus exposure and HLA in healthy donors. Whole-study context: Findings of an earlier analysis included 90 million to 120 million unique TCR beta sequences from around 180 million T cells. In an early release, HLA-typed donors contributed roughly 85 million unique TCR sequences.

General observations from the study: Per a later analysis, under 20,000 TCR beta sequences showed association with HLA alleles at 0.05 false discovery rate. Three of the chains that were CMV-associated were confirmed in vitro to be specific for CMV antigens.

The CDR3 spans 15 residues. Germline assignment: CDR1 SGHTS and CDR2 YDEGEE. V shed 0 bases, J shed 5 bases, and the junction held 0 bases outside the gene matches. Primers: 60 Vbeta forward and 13 Jbeta reverse. Data came from immunoSEQ multiplex PCR; TCRdb stores just in-frame clones and leaves some out. The repertoire has about 94,000 clones, approximately 7.6% of them found once; the top ten carry 2% to 2.5%. For this clone: Antigen unknown.

The clonotype comes from a man aged 45-65 years in good health and CMV-seronegative. Sequencing used PBMCs. The chain links TRBV5-8 to TRBJ1-6, with 9 bases matching TRBD1. The CDR3 sequence: CASSLDRGHNSPLHF. The CDR3, as DNA: TGTGCCAGCAGCTTGGACAGGGGGCATAATTCACCCCTCCACTTT.